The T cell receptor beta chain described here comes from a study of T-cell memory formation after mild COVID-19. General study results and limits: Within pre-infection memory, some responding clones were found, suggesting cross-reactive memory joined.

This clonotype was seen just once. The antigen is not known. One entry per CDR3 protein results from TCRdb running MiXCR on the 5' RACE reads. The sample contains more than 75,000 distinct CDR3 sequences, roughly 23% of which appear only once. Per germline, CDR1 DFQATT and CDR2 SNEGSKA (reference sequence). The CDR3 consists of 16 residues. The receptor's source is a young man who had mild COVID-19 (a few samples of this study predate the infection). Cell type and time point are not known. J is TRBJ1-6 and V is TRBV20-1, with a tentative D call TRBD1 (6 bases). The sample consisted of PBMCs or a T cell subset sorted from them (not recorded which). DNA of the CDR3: TGCGGCGCCGGATGGGACACCAACTCCTATAATTCACCCCTCCACTTT. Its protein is CGAGWDTNSYNSPLHF.